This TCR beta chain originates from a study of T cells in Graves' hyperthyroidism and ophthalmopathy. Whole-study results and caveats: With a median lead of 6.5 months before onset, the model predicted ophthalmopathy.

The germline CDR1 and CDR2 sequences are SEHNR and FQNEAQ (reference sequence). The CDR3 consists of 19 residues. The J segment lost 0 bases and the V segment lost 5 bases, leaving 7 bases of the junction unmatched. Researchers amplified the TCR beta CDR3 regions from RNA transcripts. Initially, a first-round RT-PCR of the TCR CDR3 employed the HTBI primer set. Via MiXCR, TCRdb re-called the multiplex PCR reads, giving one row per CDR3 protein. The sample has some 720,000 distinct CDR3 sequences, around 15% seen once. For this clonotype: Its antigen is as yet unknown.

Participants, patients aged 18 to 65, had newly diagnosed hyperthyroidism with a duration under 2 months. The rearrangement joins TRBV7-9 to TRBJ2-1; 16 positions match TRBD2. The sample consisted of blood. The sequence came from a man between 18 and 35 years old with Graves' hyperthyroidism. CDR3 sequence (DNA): TGTGCCAGCAGCCAGGGACTAGCGGGAGGGCCGAGCTCCTACAATGAGCAGTTCTTC. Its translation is CASSQGLAGGPSSYNEQFF. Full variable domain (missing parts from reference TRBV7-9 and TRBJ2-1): DTGVSQNPRHKITKRGQNVTFRCDPISEHNRLYWYRQTLGQGPEFLTYFQNEAQLEKSRLLSDRFSAERPKGSFSTLEIQRTEQGDSAMYLCASSQGLAGGPSSYNEQFFGPGTRLTVL.